This entry concerns a single T cell receptor (beta chain). It has no known antigen specificity. No much larger clonotype is one base removed from it; base qualities were not supplied. Libraries were prepared through 5' RACE. Instrument on record: Illumina HiSeq 2500. A second PCR of about 7 to 12 cycles was run with a J-beta primer mix and a sample-barcoded 5' primer. Each TCR beta cDNA molecule received a unique molecular identifier from a template-switch 5' adaptor carrying 12 random nucleotides. Each sample yielded at least 3 million CDR3-containing paired-end reads. First-strand cDNA synthesis was performed from all RNA using the Mint cDNA synthesis kit, with priming by a TRBC-specific oligonucleotide. Following uracil-DNA glycosylase treatment, all cDNA underwent a first 18-cycle PCR with the universal primers M1SS and BC2_uni_R. In the authors' own workflow: For normalization, 1 million high-quality reads, each with a distinct molecular identifier, were randomly selected from each sample. Instead of being binned into consensus sequences, reads that shared molecular identifiers were thrown out. MiTCR, set to a Q25 quality threshold and the strictest error-elimination algorithm, was used for CDR3 identification, clonotype clustering and error correction. A nonparametric unseen species model with Euler transformation was used to estimate a lower bound on total TCR beta diversity. The public reads were run again by TCRdb, first through fastp at Q25 and then through MiXCR, and only productive beta chains were kept. Rows with one shared CDR3 protein collapse into an entry with the most common genes and DNA. The authors' filters were not applied to this entry. In all, the sample holds about 840,000 distinct CDR3 sequences, and almost 30% of those were seen once. The ten largest account for 9.5% to 13% of the sample.

As encoded in the germline V gene (reference sequence), CDR1 is DFQATT while CDR2 is SNEGSKA. The CDR3 spans 12 residues, from the cysteine through the phenylalanine. Only the CDR3 DNA is retained, 36 bases long and in frame from the first base. V is reduced by 6 bases and J by 0 bases, leaving a spacing of 9 bases between them. This entry comes from a study of blood T cells in healthy people across ages (dated by TCRdb to the mid-2010s). As for the study more broadly: In model experiments, roughly one uniquely barcoded TCR beta cDNA molecule per two T cells was captured by template switching. To track age-related changes in TCR beta repertoire diversity, the study relied on deep sequencing normalized with unique cDNA molecular identifiers. The donors were split into four age groups: young (average 16 years), middle-aged (roughly 40), aged (approximately 59) and long-lived (roughly 77). Using the same blood draw, the study looked at two additional independent replicas of 1 million unique cDNA reads for two donors, one aged 18 to 30 and the other aged 80 or older.

Systemically healthy Caucasian individuals from Russia, around 38 in total and aged roughly 6 to 100 years, were included as donors. Approximately 9.3 milliliters of peripheral blood were collected from each donor into EDTA-treated Vacutainer tubes. Ficoll-Paque density-gradient centrifugation was used to isolate PBMCs, with at least 7 million per sample. Trizol reagent was used to extract total RNA from the PBMCs, yielding at least 5 micrograms per sample. For every donor, flow cytometry on a PBMC aliquot measured the percentage of naive CD45RAhigh/CD27high T cells. Findings and caveats that apply to the study as a whole: Because donor CMV infection status was unknown, age-related changes in expanded clonotypes were potentially confounded. There was a strong correlation between observed TCR beta diversity and the percentage of naive T cells measured by flow cytometry. Observed TCR beta diversity per million T cells fell roughly linearly with age, and a significant reduction was already apparent by age around 40. Estimates of total diversity based on one million sequenced T cells were considered lower bounds and underestimates. The long-lived group showed more naive CD4+ T cells, fewer expanded clones and increased TCR diversity than the aged group, suggesting age selection. Bulk unsorted PBMC profiling prevented conclusive comparison of naive and antigen-experienced compartments.

A further study also used this sample, focusing on T cells of mothers and their children. The second study reports: Nine systemically healthy Caucasian individuals, comprising three mothers and their six children, were included as donors. cDNA synthesis consumed the entire amount of extracted RNA, loaded at approximately 1.6 ug RNA in each 15 ul reaction. In the second PCR, sample barcodes and 2-4 random nucleotides were introduced via the M1S primer. More than 8 million TCR beta CDR3 reads were obtained from each mother, and about 3 million reads were obtained from each child. Thymic selection similarly shapes TCR recombination output in related and unrelated pairs, with minor effect from inherited differences. Normalized repertoire overlap was always slightly but never significantly higher in related than unrelated mother-child pairs. Persistent microchimeric T cell clones were not detected, at a sensitivity of 95 to 100 clones per million clonotypes. The study used deep NGS to compare TCR beta repertoires of mothers and children, seeking features distinguishing related mother-child pairs from unrelated individuals. Mothers averaged roughly 40 +/- 4 years of age and children averaged around 10 +/- 4 years. After adapter ligation with NEBNext reagents, the libraries were sequenced on Illumina HiSeq 2000 with 100+100 nt paired-end reads. To prevent cross-contamination, the mother and child libraries were prepared one month apart and sequenced in separate runs. Between roughly 500,000 and 2,300,000 distinct TCR beta clonotypes were identified per donor. Naive TCR beta clonotypes were estimated from low-frequency clonotypes matched to each donor's FACS-determined naive share, without sorting.

Sequenced sample: blood. In this chain, TRBV20-1 is recombined with TRBJ2-7; perhaps TRBD1 is the D gene, with 6 bases matching. The origin of this receptor is a woman between 35 and 50 years old in good health. CDR3 region: CSAPDSSYEQYF. The DNA sequence is TGCAGTGCCCCGGACAGCTCCTACGAGCAGTACTTC.